The 12 T cell receptor beta chains given below trace back to one sample, sequenced in a study of T cells in Graves' hyperthyroidism and ophthalmopathy. Using RNA transcripts as the source, TCR beta CDR3 regions were amplified. The TCR CDR3 first-round RT-PCR relied on the HTBI primer set. A single record per CDR3 protein comes from TCRdb applying MiXCR to the multiplex PCR reads. The table has fewer than 650,000 distinct CDR3 sequences, roughly 15% seen once. The sample taken for sequencing was blood. Receptor source: a woman in her thirties or forties with Graves' ophthalmopathy.

At least ten counts were recorded for this clonotype. The chain links TRBV6-1 to TRBJ1-1; unclear D gene. V was cut by 4 bases and J by 1 base, with 19 bases left in between. The length of the CDR3 is 17 residues. CDR1 and CDR2 from the germline V gene are MNHNS and SASEGT. In DNA form, the CDR3 reads TGTGCCAGCAGTGGTCGGGGTGGTTTTAGAGGGAACACTGAAGCTTTCTTT. It translates to CASSGRGGFRGNTEAFF.

This clonotype showed up just a few times. The chain recombines TRBV20-1 with TRBJ1-2, with 7 bases identical to TRBD1. Losses at the gene ends were 1 base for V and 6 bases for J; bases not matched to a gene: 14. CDR1 is DFQATT and CDR2 is SNEGSKA in the germline V gene (reference sequence). The CDR3 has 16 residues. In nucleotides, the CDR3 is TGCAGTGCTAGAGCCCACATTACAGGGGAAAGAGATGGCTACACCTTC. Translation: CSARAHITGERDGYTF.

The CDR3 DNA is TGTGCCAGCAGTCCCCCCACTGTCACCTACGAGCAGTACTTC. Translating it yields CASSPPTVTYEQYF. V gene TRBV28 combines with J gene TRBJ2-7; D ambiguous. Per the germline V gene, CDR1 is MDHEN and CDR2 is SYDVKM. The CDR3 runs 14 residues. Trimming took off 5 bases at V and 2 bases at J, with 13 bases between the two ends. Full variable domain (outside the CDR3, taken from reference TRBV28 and TRBJ2-7): DVKVTQSSRYLVKRTGEKVFLECVQDMDHENMFWYRQDPGLGLRLIYFSYDVKMKEKGDIPEGYSVSREKKERFSLILESASTNQTSMYLCASSPPTVTYEQYFGPGTRLTVT.

The sample holds a few counts of this clonotype. CDR3 sequence (DNA): TGTGCCAGCAGCTCCGACTGGAAGGCCGGGGAGCTGTTTTTT. It is translated as CASSSDWKAGELFF. V and J are TRBV7-9 and TRBJ2-2; D uncertain. The germline CDR1 and CDR2 sequences are SEHNR and FQNEAQ (reference sequence). CDR3 size: 14 residues. Trimming removed 4 bases from V and 6 bases from J, with 12 bases in between.

This clonotype was seen at least ten times. This sequence joins TRBV11-2 and TRBJ1-1, with D perhaps matching TRBD1 (5 bases). Germline V gene sequence: CDR1 SGHAT, CDR2 FQNNGV. The CDR3 spans 16 residues. The V and J ends lost 3 bases and 1 base respectively, with 15 bases between them. The CDR3 bases are TGTGCCAGCAGCTTTAGTGGGGGTCGAGGGAACACTGAAGCTTTCTTT. It translates to CASSFSGGRGNTEAFF.

The chain combines TRBV6-2 or TRBV6-3 with TRBJ1-2; no clear D gene. This CDR3 contains 15 residues. Germline CDR1 is MNHEY and CDR2 is SVGEGT. Trimming left V 6 bases short and J 4 bases short, with 18 bases between. CDR3 coding DNA: TGTGCCAGCAGGCACCGGACGGCGAACTTCTATGGCTACACCTTC. Translating it yields CASRHRTANFYGYTF.

Ten or more counts support this clonotype. J is TRBJ2-2 and V is TRBV27, with D possibly being TRBD2 (6 bases). Germline V CDR1 and CDR2: MNHEY, SMNVEV (reference sequence). V shed 6 bases and J shed 4 bases, with 12 bases lying between them. The CDR3 is made up of 14 amino acids. CDR3 sequence: CASSVGLITGELFF. The CDR3 bases are TGTGCCAGCAGCGTTGGACTAATCACCGGGGAGCTGTTTTTT.

This clonotype was recorded many times. The V call is TRBV29-1, the J call TRBJ2-7, with TRBD1 matching 10 bases. The CDR3 is 15 amino acids. The V and J ends lost 3 bases and 7 bases, in that order; junction bases with no gene match: 12. CDR1 is SQVTM and CDR2 is ANQGSEA in the germline V gene. CDR3 residues: CSVDGGRTGGWEQYF. As DNA, the CDR3 is TGCAGCGTTGATGGAGGGCGGACAGGGGGATGGGAGCAGTACTTC.

The sample holds many counts of this clonotype. The V and J genes are TRBV20-1 and TRBJ1-5, with unresolved D. The germline V gene has CDR1 DFQATT and CDR2 SNEGSKA (reference sequence). This CDR3 contains 13 residues. V was pared by 3 bases and J by 4 bases, with 10 bases between. CDR3 protein: CSARGGENQPQHF. The CDR3 DNA sequence: TGCAGTGCTAGGGGCGGGGAGAATCAGCCCCAGCATTTT.

The sample holds many counts of this clonotype. The CDR3 region is CASGLLTSGSTYEQYF. CDR3 coding DNA: TGTGCTAGTGGTTTGCTAACTAGCGGGAGTACTTACGAGCAGTACTTC. The chain links TRBV12-5 to TRBJ2-7; 11 positions match TRBD2. The CDR3 totals 16 residues. Germline V lookup: CDR1 LGHNT, CDR2 FRNRAP. V lost 2 bases and J lost 4; bases outside the gene matches: 7.

This clonotype was observed many times. V is TRBV2 and J is TRBJ1-5, with a possible D match to TRBD1 (6 bases). The CDR3 consists of 14 residues. Per germline, CDR1 SNHLY and CDR2 FYNNEI. The V and J ends lost 6 bases and 3 bases respectively, with 12 bases between them. The CDR3 loop reads CASRRDRINQPQHF. The CDR3 DNA reads as TGTGCCAGCAGACGAGACAGGATCAATCAGCCCCAGCATTTT.

This clonotype was found many times. CDR3 sequence reads: CASSIQGGGNQPQHF. CDR3 nucleotide sequence: TGTGCCAGTAGTATCCAGGGCGGAGGCAATCAGCCCCAGCATTTT. This chain uses TRBV19 with TRBJ1-5; the D gene is possibly TRBD1 (5 bases). There are 15 residues in the CDR3. Trimming cost V 3 bases and J 2 bases, with 11 bases left between them. CDR1 LNHDA and CDR2 SQIVND come from the germline V gene (reference sequence).